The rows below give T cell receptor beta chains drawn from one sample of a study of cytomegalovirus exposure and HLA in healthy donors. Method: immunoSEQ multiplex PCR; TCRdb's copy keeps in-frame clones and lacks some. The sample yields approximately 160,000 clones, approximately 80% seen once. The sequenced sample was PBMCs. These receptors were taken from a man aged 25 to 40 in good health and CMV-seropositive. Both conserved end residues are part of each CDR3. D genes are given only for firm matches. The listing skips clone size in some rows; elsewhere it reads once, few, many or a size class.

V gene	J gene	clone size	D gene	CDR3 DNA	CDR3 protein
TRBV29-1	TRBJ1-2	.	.	TGCAGCGTTGTCCCCCAAGGTGGGGCCTATGGCTACACCTTC	CSVVPQGGAYGYTF
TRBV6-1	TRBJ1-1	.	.	TGTGCCAGCAGTGGTCAGAAGAACACTGAAGCTTTCTTT	CASSGQKNTEAFF
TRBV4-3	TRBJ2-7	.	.	TGCGCCAGCAGCCAAGATCTGCTCGGGGGACCCCGGGGCGAGCAGTACTTC	CASSQDLLGGPRGEQYF
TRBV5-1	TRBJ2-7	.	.	TGCGCCAGCAGCGTGGCCGGGACACTCTACGAGCAGTACTTC	CASSVAGTLYEQYF
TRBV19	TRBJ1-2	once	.	TGTGCCAGTAGTATCACAGGGTACGGCTACACCTTC	CASSITGYGYTF
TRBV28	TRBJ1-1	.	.	TGTGCCAGCAGTTTGGCGGGCACTGAAGCTTTCTTT	CASSLAGTEAFF
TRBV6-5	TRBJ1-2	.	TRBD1	TGTGCCAGCACCTATCAAACAGGGGAGTATGGCTACACCTTC	CASTYQTGEYGYTF
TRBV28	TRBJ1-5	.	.	TGTGCCAGCAATAAGCGCGCAAAGAGTCAGCCCCAGCATTTT	CASNKRAKSQPQHF
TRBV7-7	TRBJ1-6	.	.	TGTGCCAGCAGCCCCGGGACCTATAATTCACCCCTCCACTTT	CASSPGTYNSPLHF
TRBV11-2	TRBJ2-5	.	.	TGTGCCAGCAGCTACGCAGGAGGGTCAGAGACCCAGTACTTC	CASSYAGGSETQYF
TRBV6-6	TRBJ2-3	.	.	TGTGCCAGCAGGGCCAATGGGGCGGGGATCGATACGCAGTATTTT	CASRANGAGIDTQYF
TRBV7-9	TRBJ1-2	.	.	TGTTCCGGGGGAGGGAATGGCTACACCTTC	CSGGGNGYTF
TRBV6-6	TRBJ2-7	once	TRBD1	TGTGCCAGCAGTCAAGACAGGGGGCTACAGGACGAGCAGTACTTC	CASSQDRGLQDEQYF
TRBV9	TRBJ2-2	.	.	TGTGCCAGCAGCGTATCAGGGGTTAACACCGGGGAGCTGTTTTTT	CASSVSGVNTGELFF
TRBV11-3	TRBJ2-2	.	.	TGTGCCAGCAGCTTCTCCTCCTTCACCGGGGAGCTGTTTTTT	CASSFSSFTGELFF
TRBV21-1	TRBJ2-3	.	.	TGTGCCAGCAGCAAACTACCCGGCACAGATACGCAGTATTTT	CASSKLPGTDTQYF
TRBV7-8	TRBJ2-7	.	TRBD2	TGTGCCAGCAGCTCCCCCAGGGTCACTAGCGGTTCCTACGAGCAGTACTTC	CASSSPRVTSGSYEQYF
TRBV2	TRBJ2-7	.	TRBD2	TGTGCCAGCACATCCGAGCGGGAGGGAACCTACGAGCAGTACTTC	CASTSEREGTYEQYF
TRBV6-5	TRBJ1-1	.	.	TGTGCCAGCAGTTACTCGATTAGGAACACTGAAGCTTTCTTT	CASSYSIRNTEAFF
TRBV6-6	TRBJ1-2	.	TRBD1	TGTGCCAGCAGTTTAAGGACAGGGGACTATGGCTACACCTTC	CASSLRTGDYGYTF
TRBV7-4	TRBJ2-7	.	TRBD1	TGTGCCAGCAACCCCCTATCAGGACAGGGATACTCCTACGAGCAGTACTTC	CASNPLSGQGYSYEQYF
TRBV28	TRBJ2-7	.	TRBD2	TGTGCCAGCAGTTTGGGCGGTGGGGGGGGGAGCTCCTACGAGCAGTACTTC	CASSLGGGGGSSYEQYF
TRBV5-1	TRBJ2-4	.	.	TGCGCCAGCAGGCAATTTGACGGGAACAGTCAGTACTTC	CASRQFDGNSQYF
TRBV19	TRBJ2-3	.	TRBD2	TGTGCCGCAGGGACTAGAGACACAGATACGCAGTATTTT	CAAGTRDTDTQYF
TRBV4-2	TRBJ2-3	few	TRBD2	TGTGCCAGCAGCCAAGATCTAGCGGGGGGCACAGATACGCAGTATTTT	CASSQDLAGGTDTQYF
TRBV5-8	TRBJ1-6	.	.	TGTGCCAGCAGCCACAGGGTGAATTCACCCCTCCACTTT	CASSHRVNSPLHF
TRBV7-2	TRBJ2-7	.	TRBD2	TGTGCCAGCAGCCCCACTAGCGGGGTCTACGAGCAGTACTTC	CASSPTSGVYEQYF
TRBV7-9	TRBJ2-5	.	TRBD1	TGTGCCAGCAGCCCTCCCCCCGACAGGGAGAGGTTCGAGACCCAGTACTTC	CASSPPPDRERFETQYF
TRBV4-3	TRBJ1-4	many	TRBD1	TGCGCCAGCAGCCAAGAGGGACAGGGTAATGAAAAACTGTTTTTT	CASSQEGQGNEKLFF
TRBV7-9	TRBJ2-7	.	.	TGTGCCAGCAGCCCCCGCCTTCAGTTGATGTTGGAGGAGCAGTACTTC	CASSPRLQLMLEEQYF
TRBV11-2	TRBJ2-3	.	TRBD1	TGTGCCAGCAATCCCGGGACAGGGCCCGATACGCAGTATTTT	CASNPGTGPDTQYF
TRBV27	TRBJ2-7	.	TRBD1	TGTGCCAGCAGTCGACAGGGGGATGCAGGCTACGAGCAGTACTTC	CASSRQGDAGYEQYF
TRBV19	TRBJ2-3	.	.	TGTGCCACCCTCCCGAACACAGGGCCCGCGGATACGCAGTATTTT	CATLPNTGPADTQYF
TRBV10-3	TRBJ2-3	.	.	TGTGCCATCAGTGACTTAGCAGATACGCAGTATTTT	CAISDLADTQYF
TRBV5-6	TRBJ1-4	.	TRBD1	TGTGCCAGCAGCAAACAGGGGGTGAATGAAAAACTGTTTTTT	CASSKQGVNEKLFF
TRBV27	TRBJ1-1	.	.	TGTGCCAGCAGCCTCGGGGGGGCGCGCACTGAAGCTTTCTTT	CASSLGGARTEAFF
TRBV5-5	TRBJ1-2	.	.	TGTGCCAGCAGCTCGCAGGGGAGCTATGGCTACACCTTC	CASSSQGSYGYTF
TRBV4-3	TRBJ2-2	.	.	TGCGCCAGCAGCCAAGACCCCCAGGGTTACACCGGGGAGCTGTTTTTT	CASSQDPQGYTGELFF
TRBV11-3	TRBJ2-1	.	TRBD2	TGTGCCAGCAGCTCCGAAAGCGGGGGGGGCTACAATGAGCAGTTCTTC	CASSSESGGGYNEQFF
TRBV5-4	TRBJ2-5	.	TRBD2	TGTGCCAGCAGCTTGGAGGCGGGAGAGGAGACCCAGTACTTC	CASSLEAGEETQYF
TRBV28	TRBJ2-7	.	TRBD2	TGTGCCAGCACTCGGGGGGGGGCCCTTGAAGAGCAGTACTTC	CASTRGGALEEQYF
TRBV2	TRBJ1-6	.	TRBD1	TGTGCCAGCAGCTTCACCCCGGGACAGGGGGCCCGATCACCCCTCCACTTT	CASSFTPGQGARSPLHF
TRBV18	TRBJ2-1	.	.	TGTGCCAGCTCACCAGGGACTCGAGGGCAGTTCTTC	CASSPGTRGQFF
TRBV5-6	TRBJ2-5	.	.	TGTGCCAGCAGTCGCTCGCGGGGCCTCGATTTTGAGACCCAGTACTTC	CASSRSRGLDFETQYF
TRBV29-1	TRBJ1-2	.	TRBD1	TGCAGCGTTGAAGGACAGGGGGAAATCGCGGGCTACACCTTC	CSVEGQGEIAGYTF
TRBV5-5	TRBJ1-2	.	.	TGTGCCAGCAGCTTGGCCTGGACAGCGCAAGAATTCTACACCTTC	CASSLAWTAQEFYTF
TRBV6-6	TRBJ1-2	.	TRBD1	TGTGCCAGCACGGACCCGGGACAGGCCATCCCCGGCTACACCTTC	CASTDPGQAIPGYTF
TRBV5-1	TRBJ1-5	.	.	TGCGTCAGCAGTAGAGACAGTAATCAGCCCCAGCATTTT	CVSSRDSNQPQHF
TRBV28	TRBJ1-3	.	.	TGTGCCAGCAGTCTGCAAACAGGGAGCTCTGGAAACACCATATATTTT	CASSLQTGSSGNTIYF
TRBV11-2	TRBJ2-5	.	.	TGTGCCAGCAGCTTAGAGGCCGTTCCTCAAGAGACCCAGTACTTC	CASSLEAVPQETQYF
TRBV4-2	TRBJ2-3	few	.	TGTGCCAGCAGCCAAAACGAGTTCGGGAGTCAAGATACGCAGTATTTT	CASSQNEFGSQDTQYF
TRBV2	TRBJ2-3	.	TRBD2	TGTGCCAGCACTTCCGGGACTAGCGGGAAGACTACGCAGTATTTT	CASTSGTSGKTTQYF
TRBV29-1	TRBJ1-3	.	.	TGCAGCGTTGAAATTCCAAACTCTGGAAACACCATATATTTT	CSVEIPNSGNTIYF
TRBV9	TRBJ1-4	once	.	TGTGCCAGCAGCGTACAAGGGGGTGGGGAAAAACTGTTTTTT	CASSVQGGGEKLFF